Sequencing of this T cell receptor beta chain was carried out in a study of response to subunit inactivated influenza vaccine. General study results and limits: The study's authors posited that every seasonal influenza vaccination enlists few new T cells.

A single record per CDR3 protein comes from TCRdb applying MiXCR to the RT-PCR reads. The data show roughly 500,000 distinct CDR3 sequences, approximately 15% seen once. The CDR3 is 14 amino acids. With 0 bases removed from V and 6 bases from J, the gap between germline ends came to 11 bases. The germline V gene encodes CDR1 LGHNA and CDR2 YSLEER. This clonotype was recorded once. The antigen remains undetermined. The rearrangement links TRBV4-3 to TRBJ1-2, with TRBD1 as a possible D gene (6 bases). The material was CD4+ T cells sorted from PBMCs, obtained less than 25 months after vaccination. This TCR derives from a man between 50 and 75 years old who received an inactivated influenza vaccine. Here the CDR3 DNA reads TGCGCCAGCAGCCAAGAACGGGGGGCGGATGGCTACACCTTC. Translation gives CASSQERGADGYTF.